This T cell receptor beta chain was retrieved from a study of cytomegalovirus exposure and HLA in healthy donors. The overall study: The 110 million or so unique TCR beta sequences, from 150 million to 200 million T cells, were found by an earlier analysis.

Study-wide results and caveats: Later analysis identified a missense DCLRE1C variant that was linked to TCR beta V- and J-gene trimming. Later on, an analysis showed TCR association rates differing by HLA locus, with DRB1 the most and HLA-C the fewest. TCR beta V segments were, for the most part, productive about 87% or about 30% of the time in an earlier analysis.

13 Jbeta primers and 60 Vbeta primers were used for the PCR. The data were produced by immunoSEQ multiplex PCR, yet TCRdb's version contains in-frame clones alone and is incomplete. This sample has 150,000 to 200,000 clones, with more than 60% found just once. Concerning this clone itself: Antigen unknown.

This CDR3 region has 18 residues. V shed 0 bases and J 0 bases; nucleotides not matched to a gene: 6. Germline CDR1 SGHTA, CDR2 FQGNSA. The sequencing input was PBMCs. This TCR came from a female donor in good health and CMV-seronegative. V and J are TRBV7-2 and TRBJ2-3; TRBD2 agrees at 10 bases. Here the CDR3 DNA reads TGTGCCAGCAGCTTAGCCCAAAGCGGGGGGGGTAGCACAGATACGCAGTATTTT. This codes for CASSLAQSGGGSTDTQYF.